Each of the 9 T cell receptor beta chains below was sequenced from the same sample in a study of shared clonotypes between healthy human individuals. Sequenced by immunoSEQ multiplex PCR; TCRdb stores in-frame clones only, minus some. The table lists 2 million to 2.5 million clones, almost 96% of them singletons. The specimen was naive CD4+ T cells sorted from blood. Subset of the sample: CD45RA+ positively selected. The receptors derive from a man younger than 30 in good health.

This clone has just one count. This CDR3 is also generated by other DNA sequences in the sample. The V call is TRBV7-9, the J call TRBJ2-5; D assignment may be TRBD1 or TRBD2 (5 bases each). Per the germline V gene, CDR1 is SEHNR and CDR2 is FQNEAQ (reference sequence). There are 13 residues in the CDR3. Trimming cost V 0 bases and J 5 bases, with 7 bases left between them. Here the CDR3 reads CASSLAGDETQYF. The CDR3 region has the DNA TGTGCCAGCAGCTTAGCGGGGGATGAGACCCAGTACTTC.

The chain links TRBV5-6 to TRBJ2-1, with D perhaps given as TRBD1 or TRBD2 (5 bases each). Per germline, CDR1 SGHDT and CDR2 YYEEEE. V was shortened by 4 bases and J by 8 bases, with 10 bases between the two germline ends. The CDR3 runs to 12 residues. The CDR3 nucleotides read TGTGCCAGCAGCCTCATGGGGGATGAGCAGTTCTTC. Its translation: CASSLMGDEQFF.

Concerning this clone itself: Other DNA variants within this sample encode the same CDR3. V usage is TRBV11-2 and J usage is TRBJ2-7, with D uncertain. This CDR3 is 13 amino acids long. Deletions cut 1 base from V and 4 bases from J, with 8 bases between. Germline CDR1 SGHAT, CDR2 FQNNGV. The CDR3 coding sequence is TGTGCCAGCAGCTTAGTAGCAGAATACGAGCAGTACTTC. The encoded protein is CASSLVAEYEQYF.

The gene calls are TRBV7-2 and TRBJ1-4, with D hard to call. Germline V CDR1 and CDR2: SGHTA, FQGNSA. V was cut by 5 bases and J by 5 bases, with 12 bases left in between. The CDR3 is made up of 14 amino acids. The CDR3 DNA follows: TGTGCCAGCAGCCCCTGGACGGGGAATGAAAAACTGTTTTTT. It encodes CASSPWTGNEKLFF.

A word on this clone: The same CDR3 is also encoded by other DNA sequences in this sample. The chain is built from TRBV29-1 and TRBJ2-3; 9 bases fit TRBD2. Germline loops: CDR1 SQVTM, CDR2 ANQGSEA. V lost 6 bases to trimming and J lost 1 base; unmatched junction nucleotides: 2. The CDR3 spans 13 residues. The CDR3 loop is CSVRTSGTDTQYF. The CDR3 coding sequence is TGCAGCGTCCGGACTAGCGGCACAGATACGCAGTATTTT.

CDR3 in DNA: TGTGCCGGGACGGGCTCTATAGCGAACTATGGCTACACCTTC. This gives the protein CAGTGSIANYGYTF. The chain carries TRBV30 and TRBJ1-2; TRBD1 might be the D (5 bases). The CDR3 has 14 residues. V was cut by 8 bases and J by 2 bases, with 18 bases left in between. Germline assignment: CDR1 GTSNPN and CDR2 SVGIG (reference sequence).

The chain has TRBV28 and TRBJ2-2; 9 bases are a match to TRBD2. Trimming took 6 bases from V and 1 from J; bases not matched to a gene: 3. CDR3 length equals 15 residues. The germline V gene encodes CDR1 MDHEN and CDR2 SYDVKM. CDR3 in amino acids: CASSHSGGNTGELFF. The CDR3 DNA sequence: TGTGCCAGCAGCCATAGCGGGGGGAACACCGGGGAGCTGTTTTTT.

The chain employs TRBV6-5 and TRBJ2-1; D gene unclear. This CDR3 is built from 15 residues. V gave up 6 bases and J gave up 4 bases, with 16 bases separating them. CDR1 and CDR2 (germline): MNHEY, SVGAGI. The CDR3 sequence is CASSYDTRPYNEQFF. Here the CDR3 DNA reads TGTGCCAGCAGCTACGATACCCGGCCATACAATGAGCAGTTCTTC.

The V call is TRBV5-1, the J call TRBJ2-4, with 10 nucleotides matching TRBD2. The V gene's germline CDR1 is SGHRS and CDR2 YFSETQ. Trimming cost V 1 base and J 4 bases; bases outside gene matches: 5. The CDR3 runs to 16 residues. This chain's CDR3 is CASSLSPSGGKNIQYF. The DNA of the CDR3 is TGCGCCAGCAGCTTGTCCCCTAGCGGGGGAAAAAACATTCAGTACTTC.